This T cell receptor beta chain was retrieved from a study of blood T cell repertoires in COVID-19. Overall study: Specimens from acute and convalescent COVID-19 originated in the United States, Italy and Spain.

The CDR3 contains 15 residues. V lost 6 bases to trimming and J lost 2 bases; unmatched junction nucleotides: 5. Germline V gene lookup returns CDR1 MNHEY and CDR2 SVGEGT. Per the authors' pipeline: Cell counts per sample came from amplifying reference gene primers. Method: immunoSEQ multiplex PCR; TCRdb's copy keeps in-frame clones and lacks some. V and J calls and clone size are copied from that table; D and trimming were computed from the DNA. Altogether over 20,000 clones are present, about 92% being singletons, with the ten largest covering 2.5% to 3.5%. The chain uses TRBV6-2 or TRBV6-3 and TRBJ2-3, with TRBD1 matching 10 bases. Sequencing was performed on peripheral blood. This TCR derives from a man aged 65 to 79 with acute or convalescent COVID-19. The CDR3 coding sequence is TGTGCCAGCAGCACGGGACAGGGGCTCACAGATACGCAGTATTTT. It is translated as CASSTGQGLTDTQYF.